In this sample, the clone carrying this T cell receptor (beta chain) turned up once. Its antigen remains unidentified. Unique-molecular-identifier-tagged TCR beta cDNA libraries were used. The yield from roughly 1 to 10 million T cells was roughly 500,000 cDNA molecules in total. Via MiXCR, TCRdb re-called the PCR reads, giving one row per CDR3 protein. The data show hundreds of thousands of distinct CDR3 sequences, around 60% seen once. The CDR3 has 13 amino acids. Per the germline V gene, CDR1 is SQVTM and CDR2 is ANQGSEA. Between the trimmed V and J ends, which lost 2 bases and 1 base, there was a span of 5 bases. This sample is drawn from a study of post-analysis software for immune sequencing data. Overall study results and limits: When compared against controls, multiple sclerosis patients showed significantly lower normalized Chao1 diversity. TRBV5-6, TRBV5-1 and TRBV20-1 belonged to a set of roughly five TRBV segments that were more frequent in patients than controls.

The V and J genes are TRBV29-1 and TRBJ2-2; no clear D gene. Specimen: blood. The source of this sequence is a girl aged 2 to 9 with multiple sclerosis. For the CDR3, the DNA is TGCAGCGTTGAACCCAGGAACACCGGGGAGCTGTTTTTT. Translated: CSVEPRNTGELFF.